A single sample is the source of the 25 T cell receptor beta chains below, sequenced in a study of T cell clonality in common variable immunodeficiency. The study's findings and limits: Reportedly, TCR beta sequences from common variable immunodeficiency showed fewer deletions and N-nucleotide insertions.

No antigens are known for them. The data were produced by immunoSEQ multiplex PCR, yet TCRdb's version contains in-frame clones alone and is incomplete. The record shows over 30,000 clones for this sample, with no singletons present. Source material: peripheral blood mononuclear cells. The origin of the receptors is a human donor with common variable immunodeficiency.

In its sample, this clone was seen many times. The read falls 3 residues short of the CDR3 end, and the missing part is taken from the germline J gene. The chain employs TRBV2 and TRBJ2-2, with D possibly TRBD2 on 6 matching bases. The ends were cut back, 10 bases at V and 4 bases at J, with 16 bases in the middle. The CDR3 extends over 14 amino acids. Germline values: CDR1 SNHLY, CDR2 FYNNEI. The CDR3 bases that were read are TGTGCCACCACGGGACTGGATCCCACCGGGGAG. Its translation is CATTGLDPTGE. The CDR3 in its entirety is CATTGLDPTGELFF.

Remarks on this clone: The CDR3 end lies 3 residues beyond the end of the read and is filled in from the germline J gene. This chain links TRBV6-1 with TRBJ1-2, with D maybe TRBD1 (5 bases). This CDR3 comprises 15 residues. Germline V gene sequence: CDR1 MNHNS, CDR2 SASEGT. Trimming shortened V by 1 base and J by 4 bases, and 13 bases separated the two germline ends. CDR3 sequence reads: CASSEVTTVFYGYTF. CDR3 DNA (partial): TGTGCCAGCAGTGAAGTTACGACAGTATTCTATGGC.

This clone came up many times. The part of the CDR3 DNA that was read is TGCGCCAGCAGCTTGGCAGGGCTAATAGCCAAAAACATT. Translation gives CASSLAGLIAKNI. The CDR3, in full, reads CASSLAGLIAKNIQYF. The chain has TRBV5-1 and TRBJ2-4, with a tentative D call TRBD1 (5 bases). The read falls 3 residues short of the CDR3 end, and the missing part is taken from the germline J gene. V lost 0 bases and J lost 0, with 10 bases in between. Germline assignment: CDR1 SGHRS and CDR2 YFSETQ. CDR3 length: 16 amino acids.

This clone has just a few counts. The CDR3 is cut off 3 residues early in the read; its end comes from the germline J gene. The rearrangement links TRBV20-1 to TRBJ2-3; D possibly corresponds to TRBD2 (7 bases). This CDR3 has 13 residues. Trimming removed 6 bases at V and 4 bases at J, with 14 bases between. Germline V gene data show CDR1 as DFQATT and CDR2 as SNEGSKA (reference sequence). The CDR3 spells CSALGAGADTQYF. CDR3 DNA, as far as it was read: TGCAGTGCCCTGGGGGCGGGAGCAGATACG.

This clone was seen at least ten times. The read falls 3 residues short of the CDR3 end, and the missing part is taken from the germline J gene. The chain has TRBV2 and TRBJ2-1; 11 bases match TRBD2. V gave up 2 bases and J gave up 6 bases; unmatched junction bases: 3. The CDR3 spans 15 residues. The V gene's germline CDR1 is SNHLY and CDR2 FYNNEI. The CDR3 loop reads CASSETSGRANEQFF. Incomplete CDR3 DNA: TGTGCCAGCAGTGAAACTAGCGGGAGAGCCAATGAG.

This clone was seen ten or more times. The read gets to within 3 residues of the CDR3 end, and the germline J gene fills in the rest. The chain couples TRBV14 to TRBJ2-1, with a tentative D call TRBD1 (5 bases). The CDR3 sequence is 13 residues long. V dropped 3 bases and J dropped 4 bases, with 7 bases sitting between them. Germline-derived CDR1 and CDR2 are SGHDN and FVKESK. CDR3 bases read: TGTGCCAGCAGCCAGACAGATTACAATGAG. Translation: CASSQTDYNE. The CDR3 in its entirety is CASSQTDYNEQFF. The whole variable domain, remainder taken from reference TRBV14 and TRBJ2-1, is EAGVTQFPSHSVIEKGQTVTLRCDPISGHDNLYWYRRVMGKEIKFLLHFVKESKQDESGMPNNRFLAERTGGTYSTLKVQPAELEDSGVYFCASSQTDYNEQFFGPGTRLTVL.

This clone was counted between two and nine times. The missing CDR3 end, 3 residues past where the read stops, is filled in from the germline J gene. This chain uses TRBV6-2 or TRBV6-3 with TRBJ1-5; D unresolved. V gave up 5 bases and J gave up 4 bases, with 9 bases separating them. Germline V gene sequence: CDR1 MNHEY, CDR2 SVGEGT. The CDR3 spans 13 residues. CDR3 DNA, as far as it was read: TGTGCCAGCAGTGCCCGGACTAATCAGCCC. This gives the protein CASSARTNQP. The CDR3, in full, reads CASSARTNQPQHF.

This clone was seen ten or more times. The missing CDR3 end, 3 residues past where the read stops, is filled in from the germline J gene. This chain connects TRBV9 to TRBJ2-3; D remains ambiguous. The germline V and J ends were trimmed by 0 bases and 6 bases, with 17 bases remaining between them. CDR1 is SGDLS and CDR2 is YYNGEE in the germline V gene. The CDR3 has 16 residues. The DNA read from the CDR3 is TGTGCCAGCAGCGTAGATATCGTGTCGGTCTGGGATACG. Its protein is CASSVDIVSVWDT. The whole CDR3 reads CASSVDIVSVWDTQYF.

As for this clone: The read comes to an end 3 residues before the CDR3 does, leaving the germline J gene to fill in the end. This rearrangement joins TRBV6-2 or TRBV6-3 to TRBJ2-3, with TRBD2 as a possible D gene (5 bases). The CDR3 is 15 residues long. The germline V gene has CDR1 MNHEY and CDR2 SVGEGT. V was clipped by 4 bases and J by 3 bases, with 14 bases between them. The covered CDR3 bases are TGTGCCAGCAGTTTACCGAGCGGATATACAGATACG. This translates into CASSLPSGYTDT. The whole CDR3 sequence is CASSLPSGYTDTQYF.

This clone was counted only a few times. The read terminates 3 residues ahead of where the CDR3 ends, so the germline J gene completes it. V is TRBV7-3 and J is TRBJ1-2, with a tentative D call TRBD1 (5 bases). The germline gives CDR1 SGHTA, CDR2 FQGTGA. The CDR3 extends over 13 amino acids. Trimming left V 3 bases short and J 4 bases short, with 9 bases between. Here the CDR3 reads CASSFGGFYGYTF. Partial CDR3 DNA: TGTGCCAGCAGCTTCGGGGGTTTCTATGGC.

This clone was counted between two and nine times. The CDR3 goes on 3 residues after the read ends, and that part is filled in from the germline J gene. The chain employs TRBV2 and TRBJ1-2; 7 nucleotides align to TRBD1. This CDR3 comprises 12 residues. V lost 10 bases and J lost 7; bases outside the gene matches: 9. Per the germline V gene, CDR1 is SNHLY and CDR2 is FYNNEI. The CDR3 reads CATERGPGGYTF. Partial CDR3 DNA: TGTGCCACCGAAAGGGGGCCGGGTGGC.

In its sample, this clone was seen many times. The read finishes 3 residues shy of the CDR3 end, and the germline J gene is used to complete it. The J gene is TRBJ1-2, the V gene TRBV5-6, with 9 nucleotides matching TRBD1. V trimming: 6 bases; J trimming: 3 bases; junction bases outside the gene matches: 6. Germline V lookup: CDR1 SGHDT, CDR2 YYEEEE. The CDR3 consists of 14 residues. Partial CDR3 DNA: TGTGCCAGCATCCGACAGGGGGATGACTATGGC. It translates to CASIRQGDDYG. The complete CDR3 sequence is CASIRQGDDYGYTF.

The CDR3 loop reads CASSYMPTGAGELFF. Partial CDR3 DNA: TGTGCCAGCAGTTACATGCCGACAGGGGCCGGGGAG. The chain recombines TRBV6-2 or TRBV6-3 with TRBJ2-2; 8 nucleotides agree with TRBD1. The CDR3 end lies 3 residues beyond the end of the read and is filled in from the germline J gene. Per germline, CDR1 MNHEY and CDR2 SVGEGT. The V and J ends lost 2 bases and 6 bases, in that order; junction bases with no gene match: 5. CDR3 length: 15 amino acids.

This clone has ten or more counts. The observed sequence ends 3 residues before the CDR3 terminus, with the missing tail filled in from the germline J gene. The genes are TRBV18 and TRBJ2-3; TRBD1 aligns across 7 bases. V shed 3 bases, J shed 0 bases, and the junction held 12 bases outside the gene matches. The germline V gene encodes CDR1 KGHSH and CDR2 LQKENI. The CDR3 sequence is 18 residues long. The CDR3 here is CASSPRQGARSSTDTQYF. The sequenced part of the CDR3 DNA is TGTGCCAGCTCACCTAGACAGGGCGCTAGATCTAGCACAGATACG.

Many counts were recorded for this clone. The CDR3 end lies 3 residues beyond the end of the read and is filled in from the germline J gene. The rearrangement joins TRBV7-2 to TRBJ2-5; 9 bases map to TRBD1. With V trimmed by 5 bases and J by 2 bases, 3 bases remained unmatched. This CDR3 is built from 14 residues. CDR1 is SGHTA, CDR2 FQGNSA, per germline. CDR3 bases read: TGTGCCAGCAGCCGACAGGGGGGACAAGAGACC. This gives the protein CASSRQGGQET. The entire CDR3 is CASSRQGGQETQYF.

About this clone itself: The read is 3 residues too short to cover the CDR3 end, so that end is filled in from the germline J gene. The genes are TRBV5-1 and TRBJ1-1; the D gene is possibly TRBD1 (6 bases). Trimming took off 4 bases at V and 4 bases at J, with 17 bases between the two ends. The CDR3 runs to 15 residues. CDR1 is SGHRS, CDR2 YFSETQ, per germline. Here the CDR3 reads CASSVSQGSFTEAFF. CDR3 bases read: TGCGCCAGCAGCGTTTCACAGGGCTCGTTCACTGAA.

In this sample, this clone turned up a few times. The read ends 3 residues shy of where the CDR3 ends; the end is completed using the germline J gene. The J gene is TRBJ1-5, the V gene TRBV19, with a tentative D call TRBD1 (5 bases). This CDR3 has 13 amino acids. Germline V gene lookup returns CDR1 LNHDA and CDR2 SQIVND (reference sequence). The germline V and J ends were trimmed by 7 bases and 5 bases, with 12 bases remaining between them. Partial CDR3 DNA: TGTGCCAGTAACGTGGTCAGGGATCAGCCC. Its protein is CASNVVRDQP. The entire CDR3 reads CASNVVRDQPQHF.

This clone showed up many times. The read comes to an end 3 residues before the CDR3 does, leaving the germline J gene to fill in the end. The V and J genes are TRBV5-6 and TRBJ1-1; tentative D call: TRBD1 (5 bases). The CDR3 spans 14 residues. CDR1 SGHDT and CDR2 YYEEEE come from the germline V gene. The V gene lost 3 bases and the J gene lost 1 base, with 10 bases spanning the gap. The CDR3: CASSYVGENTEAFF. The sequenced CDR3 bases are TGTGCCAGCAGCTACGTAGGGGAGAACACTGAA.

A note on this clone: The read comes to an end 3 residues before the CDR3 does, leaving the germline J gene to fill in the end. The rearrangement joins TRBV5-1 to TRBJ1-1, with 9 bases matching TRBD1. V lost 4 bases, J lost 3 bases, and 4 bases stayed unmatched. Germline V gives CDR1 SGHRS, CDR2 YFSETQ. The CDR3 spans 14 residues. CDR3 region: CASSTGTGYTEAFF. The sequenced CDR3 bases are TGCGCCAGCAGCACCGGGACAGGGTACACTGAA.

By share, this clone ranks as medium-sized. The read falls 3 residues short of the CDR3 end, and the missing part is taken from the germline J gene. This chain uses TRBV7-2 with TRBJ1-1; D is unclear. V dropped 1 base and J dropped 6 bases, with 6 bases sitting between them. The CDR3 has 12 residues. CDR1 is SGHTA and CDR2 is FQGNSA in the germline V gene. The part of the CDR3 DNA that was read is TGTGCCAGCAGCTTAGTAGGGTCTGAA. It is translated as CASSLVGSE. The whole CDR3 protein is CASSLVGSEAFF.

This clone was detected many times. The read ends 3 residues before the CDR3 terminus; that terminus is restored from the germline J gene. J is TRBJ1-2 and V is TRBV19; TRBD1 matches at 9 bases. The germline V gene encodes CDR1 LNHDA and CDR2 SQIVND (reference sequence). This CDR3 spans 15 amino acids. The CDR3 bases that were read are TGTGCCAGTAGTGACCCGGGACAGGGTCTGAGAGGC. This translates into CASSDPGQGLRG. The entire CDR3 reads CASSDPGQGLRGYTF.

Comment on this clone: The missing CDR3 end, 3 residues past where the read stops, is filled in from the germline J gene. The chain links TRBV5-6 to TRBJ2-7, with 9 bases identical to TRBD2. The trim removed 3 bases at V and 5 bases at J, leaving 6 bases unmatched. The CDR3 sequence is 14 residues long. CDR1 is SGHDT and CDR2 is YYEEEE in the germline V gene. The CDR3 spells CASSWGSGRNEQYF. CDR3 DNA (partial): TGTGCCAGCAGCTGGGGGAGCGGGAGGAACGAG.

This clone showed up many times. The sequence runs out 3 residues before the end of the CDR3; the remainder is reconstructed from the germline J gene. J is TRBJ1-2 and V is TRBV7-9, with 8 bases aligning to TRBD1. Germline CDR1 is SEHNR and CDR2 is FQNEAQ (reference sequence). The trim removed 3 bases at V and 1 base at J, leaving 1 base unmatched. The CDR3 extends over 14 amino acids. CDR3 region: CASSFTGGNYGYTF. The CDR3 DNA, read in part, is TGTGCCAGCAGCTTTACAGGGGGTAACTATGGC.

Concerning this clone: The CDR3 end is not reached by the read, which stops 3 residues before it; the germline J gene fills it in. The chain employs TRBV18 and TRBJ1-6; D is possibly TRBD1 (6 bases). CDR3 length: 18 residues. Trimming took 0 bases from V and 2 from J, leaving 14 bases between them. Germline CDR1 KGHSH, CDR2 LQKENI. Incomplete CDR3 DNA: TGTGCCAGCTCACCACCGCCCCGGACAGCGACCTATAATTCACCC. This sequence encodes CASSPPPRTATYNSP. The whole CDR3 sequence is CASSPPPRTATYNSPLHF.

This clone was detected ten times or more. The read halts 3 residues ahead of the CDR3 end, with the missing end drawn from the germline J gene. This chain joins TRBV7-6 and TRBJ2-3; 8 positions match TRBD2. The CDR3 has 16 residues. The V gene's germline CDR1 is SGHVS and CDR2 FNYEAQ. Unmatched junction bases numbered 7, after V lost 5 bases and J lost 0 bases. The part of the CDR3 DNA that was read is TGTGCCAGCAGCGCCTCCTTAGCGGGAAGCACAGATACG. The encoded protein is CASSASLAGSTDT. The complete CDR3 protein is CASSASLAGSTDTQYF.